The 22 T cell receptor beta chains below all came from one sample that was sequenced in a study of cytomegalovirus exposure and HLA in healthy donors. With 60 Vbeta and 13 Jbeta primers, the PCR was carried out. The repertoire was sequenced with immunoSEQ multiplex PCR; TCRdb's copy has only in-frame clones and lacks some. The sample has 150,000 to 200,000 clones; 60% to 80% are singletons. Sequencing was carried out using PBMCs. The receptors derive from a man between 50 and 59 years old in good health and CMV-seropositive.

V gene TRBV7-9 combines with J gene TRBJ1-1; D perhaps matches TRBD1 (5 bases). Germline values: CDR1 SEHNR, CDR2 FQNEAQ (reference sequence). The CDR3 contains 14 residues. With 0 bases removed from V and 5 bases from J, the gap between germline ends came to 10 bases. In DNA form, the CDR3 reads TGTGCCAGCAGCTTAGCGTGGGGGGTGACTGAAGCTTTCTTT. Residues: CASSLAWGVTEAFF.

Notes on this clone: Other DNA sequences in the sample encode the same CDR3. This chain joins TRBV15 and TRBJ1-5; D is perhaps TRBD1 (5 bases). V was shortened by 1 base and J by 4 bases, with 8 bases between the two germline ends. Germline values: CDR1 LNHNV, CDR2 YYDKDF (reference sequence). The CDR3 extends over 14 amino acids. The CDR3 DNA reads TGTGCCACCAGCAGAGCCCGGGGGAATCAGCCCCAGCATTTT. It yields the protein CATSRARGNQPQHF.

The rearrangement uses TRBV28 and TRBJ2-1, with 8 bases identical to TRBD2. Trimming removed 2 bases from V and 7 bases from J; junction bases left unmatched: 13. The germline gives CDR1 MDHEN, CDR2 SYDVKM. This CDR3 comprises 17 residues. The CDR3 sequence is CASSLAGGRRVKNEQFF. The DNA of the CDR3 is TGTGCCAGCAGTTTAGCGGGGGGCCGACGCGTGAAAAATGAGCAGTTCTTC.

CDR3 sequence (DNA): TGTGCCAGCAGGTATGGAGACAATGAGCAGTTCTTC. The encoded protein is CASRYGDNEQFF. The chain is built from TRBV6-5 and TRBJ2-1, with unresolved D. V lost 6 bases, J lost 5 bases, and 8 bases lay in between. Germline CDR1 and CDR2: MNHEY and SVGAGI. The CDR3 is 12 residues long.

The chain joins TRBV2 to TRBJ2-7; 13 bases agree with TRBD2. The V gene's germline CDR1 is SNHLY and CDR2 FYNNEI. The V and J ends lost 7 bases and 2 bases, in that order; junction bases with no gene match: 2. The CDR3 contains 14 residues. CDR3 sequence: CASTGTSGTYEQYF. As DNA, the CDR3 is TGTGCCAGCACCGGGACTAGCGGGACCTACGAGCAGTACTTC.

This chain connects TRBV9 to TRBJ1-1; unclear D gene. Per the germline V gene, CDR1 is SGDLS and CDR2 is YYNGEE. Trimming left V 1 base short and J 4 bases short, with 8 bases between. The CDR3 has 13 residues. CDR3 residues: CASSVIGATEAFF. Written as DNA, the CDR3 is TGTGCCAGCAGCGTAATTGGAGCCACTGAAGCTTTCTTT.

The chain has TRBV27 and TRBJ1-2, with a possible D match to TRBD1 (5 bases). The CDR3 is 13 amino acids. V lost 5 bases, J lost 3 bases, and 10 bases lay in between. The germline CDR1 and CDR2 sequences are MNHEY and SMNVEV (reference sequence). The CDR3 nucleotides are TGTGCCAGCAGTCTAGGAGGGGACTATGGCTACACCTTC. It specifies CASSLGGDYGYTF.

The gene calls are TRBV6-5 and TRBJ2-3; 8 bases map to TRBD2. Germline CDR1 is MNHEY and CDR2 is SVGAGI. The CDR3 is 14 amino acids. The ends lost 5 bases at V and 4 bases at J; junction bases unmatched: 5. CDR3 in amino acids: CASSTGGASDTQYF. The CDR3 DNA reads as TGTGCCAGCAGTACCGGGGGGGCGTCAGATACGCAGTATTTT.

This clone was detected only a few times. The V gene is TRBV18, the J gene TRBJ2-1, with a weak D call TRBD1 (6 bases). The germline V gene encodes CDR1 KGHSH and CDR2 LQKENI. The germline V and J ends were trimmed by 3 bases and 5 bases, with 14 bases remaining between them. The CDR3 is made up of 15 amino acids. This CDR3 reads CASSPSLDRNNEQFF. In DNA, the CDR3 is TGTGCCAGCTCACCGAGCCTGGACAGAAACAATGAGCAGTTCTTC.

This clone was seen once. In DNA, the CDR3 is TGTGCCACCCCCCCCTGGCAGGACTCAGGCGAGCAGTACTTC. Its protein is CATPPWQDSGEQYF. The chain employs TRBV6-1 and TRBJ2-7; possible D gene TRBD2, 5 bases. The CDR3 loop spans 14 amino acids. Germline CDR1 is MNHNS and CDR2 is SASEGT. The germline V and J ends were trimmed by 10 bases and 6 bases, with 22 bases remaining between them.

This clone was observed a handful of times. This chain links TRBV5-4 with TRBJ1-2; 7 nucleotides agree with TRBD1. The CDR3 extends over 14 amino acids. Trimming cost V 6 bases and J 5 bases; bases outside gene matches: 10. CDR1 and CDR2 (germline): SGHNT, YYREEE (reference sequence). In DNA, the CDR3 is TGTGCCAGCAACCACCGGGACAGCATTTATGGCTACACCTTC. Protein: CASNHRDSIYGYTF.

As concerns this clone: The conserved closing phenylalanine or tryptophan is absent in this CDR3, likely reflecting a read error. The rearrangement uses TRBV6-5 and TRBJ1-4; perhaps TRBD1 as D (6 bases). The CDR3 spans 14 residues. Germline values: CDR1 MNHEY, CDR2 SVGAGI. With 6 bases removed from V and 4 bases from J, the gap between germline ends came to 12 bases. CDR3 sequence reads: CASRPGHLNEKLFL. In DNA form, the CDR3 reads TGTGCCAGCAGACCGGGACACCTTAATGAAAAACTGTTTCTT.

The chain uses TRBV12-5 and TRBJ1-5; D gene uncertain. CDR3 length equals 14 residues. Trimming took off 8 bases at V and 6 bases at J, with 17 bases between the two ends. CDR1 and CDR2 (germline): LGHNT, FRNRAP. As DNA, the CDR3 is TGTGCTAGTTCATTGGGAGGGCCAAGTCAGCCCCAGCATTTT. Protein: CASSLGGPSQPQHF.

This clone was observed once. This chain links TRBV2 with TRBJ2-7, with a tentative D call TRBD2 (6 bases). V was trimmed by 7 bases and J by 3 bases, leaving 10 bases between them. Germline V lookup: CDR1 SNHLY, CDR2 FYNNEI. CDR3 length equals 12 residues. The CDR3, as DNA: TGTGCCAGCACGGAGGGTGTCTACGAGCAGTACTTC. This gives the protein CASTEGVYEQYF.

V and J are TRBV29-1 and TRBJ1-1, with D possibly being TRBD1 (5 bases). V lost 6 bases, J lost 0 bases, and 11 bases lay in between. This CDR3 contains 13 residues. Germline loops: CDR1 SQVTM, CDR2 ANQGSEA. CDR3 protein: CSVAGLLNTEAFF. The CDR3 DNA reads as TGCAGCGTGGCGGGACTCCTGAACACTGAAGCTTTCTTT.

The J gene is TRBJ1-2, the V gene TRBV5-1; TRBD1 matches at 8 bases. Germline trimming cut 4 bases from V and 6 bases from J; bases unmatched to any gene: 8. This CDR3 comprises 14 residues. Germline assignment: CDR1 SGHRS and CDR2 YFSETQ. The CDR3 DNA follows: TGCGCCAGCAGCCCGATGACAGGGGCCCATGGCTACACCTTC. It codes for CASSPMTGAHGYTF.

CDR3 nucleotides: TGTGCCAGCAGTCTTGGACAGGGTAATTCACCCCTCCACTTT. Translated: CASSLGQGNSPLHF. The chain couples TRBV6-1 to TRBJ1-6; 8 nucleotides agree with TRBD1. The CDR3 extends over 14 amino acids. CDR1 and CDR2 (germline): MNHNS, SASEGT. Trimming took 5 bases from V and 6 from J; bases not matched to a gene: 3.

This chain connects TRBV10-3 to TRBJ1-1; a weak D match, TRBD1 (6 bases). Trimming took off 6 bases at V and 0 bases at J, with 11 bases between the two ends. The CDR3 sequence is 14 residues long. Per germline, CDR1 ENHRY and CDR2 SYGVKD. CDR3 nucleotide sequence: TGTGCCATCAGAGAGACAGGAATGAACACTGAAGCTTTCTTT. This gives the protein CAIRETGMNTEAFF.

This clone has just one count. As DNA, the CDR3 is TGTGCCAGCAGACCCGAAGCCAATTCACCCCTCCACTTT. Translation gives CASRPEANSPLHF. The chain uses TRBV6-5 and TRBJ1-6; no definite D call. Trimming removed 6 bases at V and 7 bases at J, with 10 bases between. The CDR3 extends over 13 amino acids. CDR1 is MNHEY and CDR2 is SVGAGI in the germline V gene.

The chain combines TRBV7-6 with TRBJ2-1, with 7 bases identical to TRBD2. Looked up from germline, CDR1 is SGHVS and CDR2 is FNYEAQ. CDR3 length: 15 residues. V was clipped by 0 bases and J by 4 bases; unmatched bases: 3. The CDR3 spells CASSLAGGNYNEQFF. The DNA for the CDR3 is TGTGCCAGCAGCTTAGCGGGGGGGAATTACAATGAGCAGTTCTTC.

This clone appeared a few times. V gene TRBV5-1 combines with J gene TRBJ1-2; D ambiguous. The CDR3 is 15 residues long. Trimming removed 5 bases at V and 4 bases at J, with 18 bases between. Germline lookup yields CDR1 SGHRS and CDR2 YFSETQ. CDR3 in DNA: TGCGCCAGCAGTGGAGGTCAGACGAGTATCTATGGCTACACCTTC. Residues: CASSGGQTSIYGYTF.

This chain links TRBV30 with TRBJ2-7; 11 bases are shared with TRBD1. The germline CDR1 and CDR2 sequences are GTSNPN and SVGIG (reference sequence). The CDR3 consists of 14 residues. Trimming removed 5 bases from V and 1 base from J; junction bases left unmatched: 4. This CDR3 is CAWPGQGVSYEQYV. CDR3 in DNA: TGTGCCTGGCCGGGACAGGGGGTGTCCTACGAGCAGTACGTC.